Listed below are T cell receptor beta chains from one sample, sequenced in a study of shared clonotypes between healthy human individuals. Some clones are missing from TCRdb's copy, which holds only in-frame ones; the method was immunoSEQ multiplex PCR. Among fewer than 1 million clones listed, around 96% were seen once. Material: naive CD8+ T cells sorted from blood. The source of these receptors is a man younger than 45 in good health. Each CDR3 is given with its conserved first and last residue. The order of the fields is CDR3 DNA, CDR3 protein, clone size, D gene, CDR3 length, J gene, V gene. A D gene is named only where the DNA matches it firmly. Rows give clone size only sometimes, using once, few, many, or a class for an expanded clone.

DNA: TGTGCCAGCAGTGAAGCGCTTTTTGAGCGGGACAATGAGCAGTTCTTC
CDR3: CASSEALFERDNEQFF
size: .
D: .
length: 16
J: TRBJ2-1
V: TRBV2

DNA: TGTGCCAGCAGCTTGGGACTAGCGGGAGGGCCTGGGGAGCAGTACTTC
CDR3: CASSLGLAGGPGEQYF
size: .
D: TRBD2
length: 16
J: TRBJ2-7
V: TRBV7-2

DNA: TGTGCCAGCAGTTTGGGCCGGGGGTGGAGAAAATCCGGGGAGCTGTTTTTT
CDR3: CASSLGRGWRKSGELFF
size: .
D: .
length: 17
J: TRBJ2-2
V: TRBV28

DNA: TGCGCCAGCAGTCACCGATGGGGAGCGGGCTACAATGAGCAGTTCTTC
CDR3: CASSHRWGAGYNEQFF
size: .
D: .
length: 16
J: TRBJ2-1
V: TRBV4-3

DNA: TGTGCCAGCTCACCTGTAGCGGGAGCGGGTAATGAGCAGTTCTTC
CDR3: CASSPVAGAGNEQFF
size: .
D: TRBD2
length: 15
J: TRBJ2-1
V: TRBV18

DNA: TGTGCCAGCCGGAAGACAGGGAACTATGACTACACCTTC
CDR3: CASRKTGNYDYTF
size: .
D: TRBD1
length: 13
J: TRBJ1-2
V: TRBV9

DNA: TGTGCCAGCAGCTTAGATCTTCGGGGAGCGCGCTACGAGCAGTACTTC
CDR3: CASSLDLRGARYEQYF
size: .
D: .
length: 16
J: TRBJ2-7
V: TRBV7-2

DNA: TGTGCCAGCAATGAGGGGGAGTTACGCTACGAGCAGTACTTC
CDR3: CASNEGELRYEQYF
size: .
D: .
length: 14
J: TRBJ2-7
V: TRBV28

DNA: TGTGCCAGCAGCGTAGGGGGGGTCGACACCATATATTTT
CDR3: CASSVGGVDTIYF
size: .
D: .
length: 13
J: TRBJ1-3
V: TRBV9

DNA: TGTGCCAGCAGTTTTGGTGGAGACGCTAGCACAGATACGCAGTATTTT
CDR3: CASSFGGDASTDTQYF
size: .
D: .
length: 16
J: TRBJ2-3
V: TRBV28

DNA: TGCAGCGTTCGGTTGAGGGATGGTCGGGAAATTAGTTACAATGAGCAGTTCTTC
CDR3: CSVRLRDGREISYNEQFF
size: .
D: .
length: 18
J: TRBJ2-1
V: TRBV29-1

DNA: TGTGCCAGCACCGCGGACAATGAAAACATTCAGTACTTC
CDR3: CASTADNENIQYF
size: .
D: .
length: 13
J: TRBJ2-4
V: TRBV14

DNA: TGCGCGGTGGGGGGCATTCAGTACTTC
CDR3: CAVGGIQYF
size: .
D: .
length: 9
J: TRBJ2-4
V: TRBV20-1

DNA: TGTGCCAGCAGCTATACGGGAGGGACTCTCCTAAGTGACGAGCAGTACTTC
CDR3: CASSYTGGTLLSDEQYF
size: .
D: TRBD2
length: 17
J: TRBJ2-7
V: TRBV5-6

DNA: TGTGCCAGCAGTGCCTCGCCCGATGAAGCTTTCTTT
CDR3: CASSASPDEAFF
size: once
D: .
length: 12
J: TRBJ1-1
V: TRBV27

DNA: TGTGCCAGCAGCTCATGGACAGGGAGAGCCGGGGAGCTGTTTTTT
CDR3: CASSSWTGRAGELFF
size: .
D: TRBD1
length: 15
J: TRBJ2-2
V: TRBV7-8

DNA: TGTGCCAGCACTGAGGTTACCAGCGGGAGCCGCTACGAGCAGTACTTC
CDR3: CASTEVTSGSRYEQYF
size: .
D: TRBD2
length: 16
J: TRBJ2-7
V: TRBV6-1

DNA: TGTGCCAGCAGCCCACTCCCTACTAGCGGGAGTGGGTACAATGAGCAGTTCTTC
CDR3: CASSPLPTSGSGYNEQFF
size: .
D: TRBD2
length: 18
J: TRBJ2-1
V: TRBV28